This T cell receptor beta chain was found in a study of blood T cell repertoires in COVID-19. The wider study: In each case, the material was cDNA or gDNA derived from T cells, B-cell-depleted T cells, or PBMCs.

This table comes from immunoSEQ multiplex PCR, and its TCRdb copy is limited to in-frame clones, with some not included. The repertoire has roughly 200,000 clones, about nine tenths of them found once; the top ten carry around 0.5%. The source is a man aged 50 or older with acute or convalescent COVID-19. The sample was peripheral blood.

This CDR3 reads CASSTQRDSSSGNTIYF. The CDR3 coding sequence is TGTGCCAGTAGTACGCAAAGGGACAGTTCCTCTGGAAACACCATATATTTT. The chain combines TRBV19 with TRBJ1-3; 7 positions match TRBD1. Germline V gives CDR1 LNHDA, CDR2 SQIVND (reference sequence). CDR3 length equals 17 residues. Germline trimming cut 4 bases from V and 0 bases from J; bases unmatched to any gene: 9.